The subject of this entry is one T cell receptor beta chain. Its target is unknown. The authors ran a second PCR of about 6 to 12 cycles using a sample-barcoded 5' primer and a J-beta primer mix. TCRdb re-analysed the 5' RACE reads in MiXCR, keeping a single row per CDR3 protein. The table records 600,000 or so distinct CDR3 sequences, about 30% of them present only once. This record comes from a study of blood T cells in healthy people across ages. As for the study in general: Template switching picked up about one barcoded beta molecule for each two T cells. Findings and caveats of the study: Higher diversity and more naive CD4+ cells were features of long-lived donors, compared to aged donors. Age brought a roughly linear fall in TCR beta diversity measured per million T cells.

This CDR3 comprises 15 residues. Per germline, CDR1 LGHDT and CDR2 YNNKEL (reference sequence). Trimming stripped 0 bases from V and 9 bases from J, with 15 bases between. Every participating donor contributed 8.5 to 10 milliliters of peripheral blood through a draw. The V and J genes are TRBV3-1 and TRBJ2-1; D assignment may be TRBD1 or TRBD2 (6 bases each). What was sequenced was blood. The receptor comes from a woman of 80 years or more in good health. The CDR3 loop is CASSQDLPGAGEQFF. For the CDR3, the DNA is TGTGCCAGCAGCCAAGATCTGCCGGGGGCGGGTGAGCAGTTCTTC.